The clone carrying this T cell receptor (beta chain) showed up just a few times. Its specificity is not known. The data stem from a study of T cell repertoires in cytomegalovirus infection. For the study at large: Used in the study were CMV epitopes, some recently identified and HLA-C-restricted, others well-studied and HLA-B-restricted. Carrying CMV and the relevant HLA type showed in public TCR beta signatures. Broader study findings: The cumulative frequency of public TCR beta families distinguished individuals who carried CMV together with the relevant HLA.

Each CDR3 protein gets one entry after TCRdb re-called the reads with MiXCR. There are approximately 590,000 distinct CDR3 sequences in the sample; 40% occur only once, and 48% lies in the top ten. Sequenced here: cultured PBMCs, sampled from culture after CMV antigen stimulation. The sequence derives from a human donor in good health (CMV status not recorded). Some clones in this sample may be carry-over from other donors' samples.

The CDR3: CASSREPGLLYEQYF. The CDR3 DNA reads TGTGCCAGCAGCCGCGAGCCGGGACTTCTATACGAGCAGTACTTC. The gene calls are TRBV7-6 and TRBJ2-7, with a possible D match to TRBD2 (6 bases). Germline assignment: CDR1 SGHVS and CDR2 FNYEAQ. Between the trimmed V and J ends, which lost 5 bases and 4 bases, there was a span of 18 bases. This CDR3 region has 15 residues. The whole variable domain, filled in from reference TRBV7-6 and TRBJ2-7, reads GAGVSQSPRYKVTKRGQDVALRCDPISGHVSLYWYRQALGQGPEFLTYFNYEAQQDKSGLPNDRFSAERPEGSISTLTIQRTEQRDSAMYRCASSREPGLLYEQYFGPGTRLTVT.